The clone carrying this TCR beta chain was counted many times. Antigen: not known. The entry originates in a study of response to subunit inactivated influenza vaccine. Points from the study as a whole: Each seasonal influenza vaccination, the authors suggested, recruits few new T cells.

MiXCR, run by TCRdb on the RT-PCR reads, gives a single entry per CDR3 protein. Of roughly 650,000 distinct CDR3 sequences listed, approximately 14% were seen once; the top ten hold roughly 10%. Trimming took off 2 bases at V and 5 bases at J, with 9 bases between the two ends. This CDR3 is 13 amino acids long. Germline assignment: CDR1 SGHTA and CDR2 FQGNSA. Sequencing used PBMCs from blood, obtained 12 days after vaccination. This sequence joins TRBV7-2 and TRBJ2-5; D assignment may be TRBD1 or TRBD2 (5 bases each). The receptor's source is a man over 45 who received an inactivated influenza vaccine. For the CDR3, the DNA is TGTGCCAGCAGCTTACGATGGGGGGAGACCCAGTACTTC. Its translation: CASSLRWGETQYF.